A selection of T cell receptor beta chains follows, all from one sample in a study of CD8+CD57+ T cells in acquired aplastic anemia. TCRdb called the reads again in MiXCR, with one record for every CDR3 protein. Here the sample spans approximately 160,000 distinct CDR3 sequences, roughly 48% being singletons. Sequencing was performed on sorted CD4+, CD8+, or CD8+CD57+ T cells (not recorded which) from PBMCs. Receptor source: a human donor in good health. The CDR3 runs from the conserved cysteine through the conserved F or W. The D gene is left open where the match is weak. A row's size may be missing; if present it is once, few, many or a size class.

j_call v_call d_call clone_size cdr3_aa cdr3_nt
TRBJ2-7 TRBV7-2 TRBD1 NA CASSSDREVSYEQYF TGTGCCAGCAGCTCGGACAGGGAGGTTTCCTACGAGCAGTACTTC
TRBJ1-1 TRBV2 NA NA CASAGNRETEASF TGTGCCAGTGCTGGGAACAGGGAGACTGAAGCTTCCTTT
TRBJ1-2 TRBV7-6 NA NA CASSLRGDGYTF TGTGCCAGCAGCTTAAGGGGGGATGGCTACACCTTC
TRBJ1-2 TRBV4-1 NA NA CASSQSRNYGYTF TGCGCCAGCAGCCAATCACGTAACTATGGCTACACCTTC
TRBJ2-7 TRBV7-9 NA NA CASTIGAYEQYF TGTGCCAGCACCATCGGGGCCTACGAGCAGTACTTC
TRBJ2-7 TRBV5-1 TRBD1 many CASSQGQGGYEQYF TGCGCCAGCAGCCAGGGACAGGGGGGCTACGAGCAGTACTTC
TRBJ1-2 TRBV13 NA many CASETGGVSGYTF TGTGCCAGCGAAACGGGGGGAGTGTCTGGCTACACCTTC
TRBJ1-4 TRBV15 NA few CATSREVEKLFF TGTGCCACCAGCAGAGAGGTTGAAAAACTGTTTTTT
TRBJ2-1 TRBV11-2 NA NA CASSLRVRSYNEQFF TGTGCCAGCAGCCTAAGGGTTAGGTCCTACAATGAGCAGTTCTTC
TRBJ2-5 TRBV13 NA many CASSSPRRGETQYF TGTGCCAGCAGCTCACCCCGGCGCGGGGAGACCCAGTACTTC
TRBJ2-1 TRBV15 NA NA CATSRAFLDSSYNEQFF TGTGCCACCAGCAGAGCCTTTTTGGACAGTTCCTACAATGAGCAGTTCTTC
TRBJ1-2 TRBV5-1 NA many CASSLTENYGYTF TGCGCCAGCAGCCTCACAGAAAACTATGGCTACACCTTC
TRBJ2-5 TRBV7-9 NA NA CASSLGRLETQYF TGTGCCAGCAGCTTAGGCCGGTTAGAGACCCAGTACTTC
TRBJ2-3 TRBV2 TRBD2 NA CASCGRGVFHTQCF TGTGCCAGCTGTGGGCGGGGGGTATTTCATACGCAGTGTTTT
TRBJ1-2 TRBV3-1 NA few CASSQDNRRGYTF TGTGCCAGCAGCCAAGATAACAGGAGAGGCTACACCTTC
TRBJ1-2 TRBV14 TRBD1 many CASSRTGGRGYTF TGTGCCAGCAGCCGGACAGGGGGCAGAGGCTACACCTTC
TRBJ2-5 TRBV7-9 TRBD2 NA CASTLAGGETQYF TGTGCCAGCACCTTAGCGGGGGGTGAGACCCAGTACTTC
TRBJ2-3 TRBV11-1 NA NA CASSLGLDGDTQYF TGTGCCAGCAGCTTAGGACTAGATGGAGATACGCAGTATTTT
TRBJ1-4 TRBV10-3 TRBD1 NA CASSPGTGYVGLFF TGTGCCAGCAGCCCTGGGACAGGATATGTCGGCCTGTTTTTT
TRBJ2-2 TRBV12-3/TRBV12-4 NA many CASSFWGTGELFF TGTGCCAGCAGTTTTTGGGGTACAGGGGAGCTGTTTTTT
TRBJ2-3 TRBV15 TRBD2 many CATSRGSGGATDTQYF TGTGCCACCAGCAGAGGTAGCGGGGGGGCCACAGATACGCAGTATTTT
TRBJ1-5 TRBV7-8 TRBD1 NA CASSPHGTVNQPQHF TGTGCCAGCAGCCCCCATGGGACAGTTAATCAGCCCCAGCATTTT